This T cell receptor beta chain came from a study of tumor-infiltrating lymphocytes in primary liver carcinoma. This clonotype came up a few times. A junction end diverges from the germline sequence, so it may reflect a read error. The CDR3 loop spans 14 amino acids. In germline, CDR1 is MNHEY, CDR2 SVGAGI. The approximately 17-34 mg bulk tissue piece was not sorted before simultaneous RNA and DNA extraction. A constant-region primer served to make TCR beta cDNA from about 500 ng total RNA. Libraries covering TCR beta were generated through three nested multiplex PCR rounds (using a slightly modified ARM-PCR). The opening two PCR rounds, ten to eleven cycles each, paired TRBV1-TRBV30 forward primers with a C-beta reverse primer. TCRdb ran MiXCR on the multiplex PCR reads and lists one entry per CDR3 protein. The repertoire consists of some 180,000 distinct CDR3 sequences, with around four fifths occurring once and the leading ten covering around 18%.

The origin of this receptor is a man aged 35 to 55 with primary liver carcinoma and hepatitis B virus infection. What was sequenced was tumor tissue from primary liver carcinoma. V is TRBV6-5 and J is TRBJ2-1; no reliable D call. Here the CDR3 reads CAISPRPSFGEQLF. As DNA, the CDR3 is TGTGCCATCAGCCCTCGGCCCAGCTTTGGTGAGCAGTTATTC.